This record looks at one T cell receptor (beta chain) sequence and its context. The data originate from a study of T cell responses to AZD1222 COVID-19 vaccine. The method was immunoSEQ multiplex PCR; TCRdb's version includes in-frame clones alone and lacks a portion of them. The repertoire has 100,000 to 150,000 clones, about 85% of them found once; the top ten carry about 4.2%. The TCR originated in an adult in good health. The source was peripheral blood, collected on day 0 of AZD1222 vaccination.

CDR3 DNA sequence: TGTGCCAGCAGCTCGGGGGGGGTACGGCAGCCCCAGCATTTT. It is translated as CASSSGGVRQPQHF. The V gene is TRBV5-8, the J gene TRBJ1-5, with a weak D call TRBD1 (5 bases). Trimming left V 3 bases short and J 7 bases short, with 14 bases between. This CDR3 contains 14 residues. In germline, CDR1 is SGHTS, CDR2 YDEGEE.